This T cell receptor (beta chain) was captured in a study of T cells in localized non-small cell lung cancer. Study-wide results and limits: In adjacent lung, a median around 50 of the top 100 tumor clones were found.

Using immunoSEQ multiplex PCR, the repertoire was profiled, and TCRdb retains in-frame clones only, with some absent. The sample has more than 1,500 clones; 19% are singletons. V was clipped by 4 bases and J by 4 bases, with 23 bases between them. The CDR3 is 17 residues long. CDR1 is SGHRS and CDR2 is YFSETQ in the germline V gene. As to this clone: Its cognate antigen is unknown.

Atypia-free lung next to the tumor was sampled at least 2 cm from its margin. This receptor was identified in a woman aged 35 to 70 with stage I lung adenocarcinoma. This specimen was normal lung tissue next to the tumor, taken before any cancer treatment. The rearrangement joins TRBV5-1 to TRBJ1-1, with D possibly being TRBD1 (6 bases). This CDR3 reads CASSPMGSSGGGTEAFF. CDR3 bases: TGCGCCAGCAGCCCGATGGGTTCGTCCGGGGGCGGCACTGAAGCTTTCTTT.